Presented here are 14 T cell receptor beta chains from one specimen sequenced in a study of shared clonotypes between healthy human individuals. Only in-frame clones appear in the TCRdb table, and some are missing; sequencing was by immunoSEQ multiplex PCR. The data show some 2.1 million clones, over 85% seen once. Terminally differentiated effector memory CD45RA+ cells were excluded from the naive CD8 cells, which were CD45RO-negative and positively selected for CCR7. The sequenced sample was naive CD8+ T cells from PBMCs. These receptors were obtained from a man aged 18 to 30 in good health. Some clones in this sample may be carry-over from other donors' samples.

CDR3 DNA sequence: TGTGCCAGCAGAAGTCCCTCGGCCCCAGATACGCAGTATTTT. Amino acid sequence: CASRSPSAPDTQYF. The rearrangement joins TRBV9 to TRBJ2-3; no clear D gene. The CDR3 contains 14 residues. The germline gives CDR1 SGDLS, CDR2 YYNGEE. Trimming removed 5 bases at V and 4 bases at J, with 14 bases between.

V and J are TRBV27 and TRBJ2-1; 12 bases fit TRBD2. V lost 5 bases, J lost 8 bases, and 10 bases stayed unmatched. The CDR3 spans 16 residues. CDR1 MNHEY and CDR2 SMNVEV come from the germline V gene (reference sequence). The CDR3 loop reads CASSLSPSGRAHEQFF. The DNA for the CDR3 is TGTGCCAGCAGTCTGTCCCCTAGCGGGAGGGCTCATGAGCAGTTCTTC.

Turning to this clone: A much larger clone is a single base away; this may be a read error. V gene TRBV2 combines with J gene TRBJ2-5; D unclear. The J call is in doubt because the DNA end fits TRBJ2-7 better. The CDR3 extends over 11 amino acids. The germline CDR1 and CDR2 sequences are SNHLY and FYNNEI. DNA for the CDR3: TGTGCCAGCAGTGCCAGCTACGAGCAGTACTTC. Its translation is CASSASYEQYF.

The chain employs TRBV30 and TRBJ2-5, with D maybe TRBD1 (6 bases). The DNA end favors TRBJ2-7, so the J call may be wrong. Germline V lookup: CDR1 GTSNPN, CDR2 SVGIG (reference sequence). This CDR3 comprises 14 residues. This CDR3 is CAWSRGTRRYEQYF. The CDR3 DNA follows: TGTGCCTGGAGTAGGGGGACCCGGCGGTACGAGCAGTACTTC.

This sequence joins TRBV19 and TRBJ1-5, with TRBD1 as a possible D gene (6 bases). CDR3 length: 14 residues. The germline CDR1 and CDR2 sequences are LNHDA and SQIVND (reference sequence). Trimming pared 2 bases from V and 6 bases from J, leaving 11 bases between. The DNA for the CDR3 is TGTGCCAGTAGTATATGGGACACTAGTCAGCCCCAGCATTTT. Translation gives CASSIWDTSQPQHF.

A remark on this clone: Other nucleotide sequences in the sample specify the same CDR3. V and J are TRBV27 and TRBJ2-7; 7 nucleotides agree with TRBD1. Unmatched junction bases numbered 9, after V lost 7 bases and J lost 0 bases. This CDR3 is 15 amino acids long. From germline, CDR1 is MNHEY and CDR2 SMNVEV (reference sequence). For the CDR3, the DNA is TGTGCCAGCACCACTGTCGGGACAGCCTCCTACGAGCAGTACTTC. Residues: CASTTVGTASYEQYF.

This clone has more than one count but fewer than ten. The chain has TRBV7-9 and TRBJ1-1, with D hard to call. The CDR3 contains 15 residues. The germline V gene has CDR1 SEHNR and CDR2 FQNEAQ (reference sequence). V shed 1 base and J shed 1 base, with 10 bases lying between them. The CDR3 loop reads CASSLVVGSNTEAFF. For the CDR3, the DNA is TGTGCCAGCAGCTTAGTAGTCGGATCGAACACTGAAGCTTTCTTT.

The V gene is TRBV11-2, the J gene TRBJ2-7, with a possible D match to TRBD1 (6 bases). Germline CDR1 and CDR2: SGHAT and FQNNGV. The V and J ends lost 5 bases and 0 bases respectively, with 8 bases between them. The CDR3 is made up of 13 amino acids. The CDR3: CASSDRSSYEQYF. The CDR3 nucleotides read TGTGCCAGCAGCGACAGGAGCTCCTACGAGCAGTACTTC.

The chain carries TRBV4-1 and TRBJ2-5, with D uncertain. The J call may be mistaken, given a closer DNA end match to TRBJ2-7. This CDR3 has 15 amino acids. Germline V gives CDR1 MGHRA, CDR2 YSYEKL. The CDR3, as DNA: TGCGCCAGCAGCCAAGATCACGACACTTCCTACGAGCAGTACTTC. Translation gives CASSQDHDTSYEQYF.

The chain couples TRBV6-5 to TRBJ2-7; D not certain. Germline assignment: CDR1 MNHEY and CDR2 SVGAGI. Trimming pared 0 bases from V and 6 bases from J, leaving 9 bases between. The CDR3 consists of 13 residues. The CDR3 nucleotides read TGTGCCAGCAGTTACTCCCGTCTGTCCGAGCAGTACTTC. Translating it yields CASSYSRLSEQYF.

The V gene is TRBV19, the J gene TRBJ2-3; 9 bases match TRBD2. The germline CDR1 and CDR2 sequences are LNHDA and SQIVND (reference sequence). The J segment lost 2 bases and the V segment lost 5 bases, leaving 5 bases of the junction unmatched. This CDR3 contains 15 residues. The CDR3 spells CASSFGGRATDTQYF. In nucleotides, the CDR3 is TGTGCCAGTAGTTTCGGCGGGAGGGCCACAGATACGCAGTATTTT.

The chain has TRBV7-2 and TRBJ1-1; no clear D gene. Trimming took off 5 bases at V and 6 bases at J, with 10 bases between the two ends. Per germline, CDR1 SGHTA and CDR2 FQGNSA. This CDR3 is built from 12 residues. CDR3 region: CASSLSGSEAFF. The CDR3 nucleotides are TGTGCCAGCAGCCTCAGTGGGTCTGAAGCTTTCTTT.

The chain has TRBV2 and TRBJ1-2, with 7 bases fitting TRBD1. V shed 5 bases and J 9 bases; nucleotides not matched to a gene: 18. CDR1 and CDR2 from the germline V gene are SNHLY and FYNNEI. This CDR3 is 16 amino acids long. CDR3 nucleotides: TGTGCCAGCAGTCCCAAAACCGGGACAGTGGACAATCGCTACACCTTC. Translation gives CASSPKTGTVDNRYTF.

The J gene is TRBJ2-7, the V gene TRBV25-1, with D maybe TRBD1 (6 bases). Trimming removed 2 bases at V and 4 bases at J, with 9 bases between. This CDR3 is built from 13 residues. The germline gives CDR1 MGHDK, CDR2 SYGVNS. CDR3 bases: TGTGCCAGCAGTGAACGGACAGCGTACGAGCAGTACTTC. Encoded protein: CASSERTAYEQYF.